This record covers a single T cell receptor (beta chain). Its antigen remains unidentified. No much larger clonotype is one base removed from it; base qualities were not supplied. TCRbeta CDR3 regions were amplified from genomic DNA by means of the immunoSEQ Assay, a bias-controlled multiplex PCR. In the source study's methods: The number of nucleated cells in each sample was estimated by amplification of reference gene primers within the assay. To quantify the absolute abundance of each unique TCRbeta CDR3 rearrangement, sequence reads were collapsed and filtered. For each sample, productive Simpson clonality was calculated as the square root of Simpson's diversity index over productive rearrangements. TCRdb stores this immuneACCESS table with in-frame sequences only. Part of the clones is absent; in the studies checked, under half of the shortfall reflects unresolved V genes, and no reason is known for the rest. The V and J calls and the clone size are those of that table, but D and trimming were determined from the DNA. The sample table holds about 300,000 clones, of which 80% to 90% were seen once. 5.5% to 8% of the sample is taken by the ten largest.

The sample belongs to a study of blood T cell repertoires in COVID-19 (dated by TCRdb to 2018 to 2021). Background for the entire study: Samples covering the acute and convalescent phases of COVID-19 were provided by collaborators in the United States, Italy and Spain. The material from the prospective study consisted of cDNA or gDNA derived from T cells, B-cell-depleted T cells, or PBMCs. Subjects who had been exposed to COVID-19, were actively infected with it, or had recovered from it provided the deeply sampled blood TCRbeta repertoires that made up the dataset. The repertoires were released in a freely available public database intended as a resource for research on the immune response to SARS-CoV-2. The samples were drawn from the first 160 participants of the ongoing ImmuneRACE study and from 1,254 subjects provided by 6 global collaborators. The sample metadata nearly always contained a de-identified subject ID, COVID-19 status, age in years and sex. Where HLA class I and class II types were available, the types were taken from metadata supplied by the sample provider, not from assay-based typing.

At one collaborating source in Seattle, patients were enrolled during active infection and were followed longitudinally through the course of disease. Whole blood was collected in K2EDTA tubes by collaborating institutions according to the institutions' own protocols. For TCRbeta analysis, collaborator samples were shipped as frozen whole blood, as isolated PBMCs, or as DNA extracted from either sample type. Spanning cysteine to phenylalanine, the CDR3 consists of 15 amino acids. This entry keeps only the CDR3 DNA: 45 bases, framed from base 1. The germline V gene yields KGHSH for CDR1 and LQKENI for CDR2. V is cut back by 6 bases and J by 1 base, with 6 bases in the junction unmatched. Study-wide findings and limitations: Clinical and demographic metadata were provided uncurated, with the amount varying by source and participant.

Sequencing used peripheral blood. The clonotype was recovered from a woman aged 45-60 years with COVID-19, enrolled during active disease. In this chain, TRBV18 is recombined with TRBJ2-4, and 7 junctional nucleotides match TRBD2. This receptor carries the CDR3 CASSREGTAKNIQYF. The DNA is TGTGCCAGCTCCAGGGAGGGTACGGCCAAAAACATTCAGTACTTC.